This TCR beta chain is from a study of blood T cell repertoires in COVID-19. Across the study: Samples representing acute and convalescent COVID-19 were sourced from the United States, Italy and Spain. From T cells, B-cell-depleted T cells, or PBMCs came the material, which was cDNA or gDNA.

As processed by the authors: Quantification of nucleated cells was approximated via reference gene primer amplification. Produced via immunoSEQ multiplex PCR; TCRdb's table is partial and in-frame only. The D gene and trimming were derived from the DNA, and the V and J assignments and clone size from that table. The sample has about 320,000 clones; more than 70% are singletons. V was pared by 2 bases and J by 7 bases, with 4 bases of the junction left unmatched. The CDR3 contains 15 residues. The V gene's germline CDR1 is KGHSH and CDR2 LQKENI. Sequenced: peripheral blood. This receptor was obtained from a woman in her forties or fifties with acute or convalescent COVID-19. V usage is TRBV18 and J usage is TRBJ1-6; 8 bases are shared with TRBD1. The DNA of the CDR3 is TGTGCCAGCTCACCAGTCGGACAGGGAAATTCACCCCTCCACTTT. Translated: CASSPVGQGNSPLHF.